The subject of this entry is one TCR beta chain. The data stem from a study of blood T cell repertoires in COVID-19. In the authors' workflow: Scientists estimated how many nucleated cells there were by amplifying reference gene primers. The repertoire was sequenced with immunoSEQ multiplex PCR; TCRdb's copy has only in-frame clones and lacks some. V, J and clone size were drawn from that table, and D and trimming were deduced from the DNA. The sample includes 150,000 to 190,000 clones, around 80% of them seen just once. This receptor was identified in a woman in her forties or fifties with acute or convalescent COVID-19. Material for sequencing was peripheral blood.

The CDR3 spells CATSDSYPATNEKLFF. CDR3 bases: TGTGCCACCAGTGATTCGTACCCAGCAACTAATGAAAAACTGTTTTTT. This sequence joins TRBV24-1 and TRBJ1-4, with unresolved D. The CDR3 is 16 residues long. V was cut by 2 bases and J by 0 bases, with 9 bases left in between. Germline CDR1 KGHDR, CDR2 SFDVKD.